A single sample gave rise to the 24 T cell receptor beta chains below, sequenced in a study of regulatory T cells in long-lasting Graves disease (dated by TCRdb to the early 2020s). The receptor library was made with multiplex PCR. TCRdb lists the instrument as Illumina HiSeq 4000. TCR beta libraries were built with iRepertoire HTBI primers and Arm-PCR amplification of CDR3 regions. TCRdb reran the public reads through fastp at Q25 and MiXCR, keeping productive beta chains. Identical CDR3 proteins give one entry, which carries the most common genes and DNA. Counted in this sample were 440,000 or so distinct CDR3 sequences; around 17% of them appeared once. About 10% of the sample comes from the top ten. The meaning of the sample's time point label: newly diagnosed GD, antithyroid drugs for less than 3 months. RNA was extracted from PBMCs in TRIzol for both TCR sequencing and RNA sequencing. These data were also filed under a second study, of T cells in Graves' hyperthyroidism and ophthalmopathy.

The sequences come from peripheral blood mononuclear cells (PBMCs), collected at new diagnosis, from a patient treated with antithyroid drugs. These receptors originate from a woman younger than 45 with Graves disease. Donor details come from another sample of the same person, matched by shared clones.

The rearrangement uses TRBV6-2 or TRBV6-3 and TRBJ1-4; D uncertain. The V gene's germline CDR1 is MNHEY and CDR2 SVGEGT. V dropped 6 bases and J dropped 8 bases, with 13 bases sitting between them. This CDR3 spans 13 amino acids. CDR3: CASSKNAAEKLFF. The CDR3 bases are TGTGCCAGCAGCAAAAACGCGGCCGAAAAACTGTTTTTT.

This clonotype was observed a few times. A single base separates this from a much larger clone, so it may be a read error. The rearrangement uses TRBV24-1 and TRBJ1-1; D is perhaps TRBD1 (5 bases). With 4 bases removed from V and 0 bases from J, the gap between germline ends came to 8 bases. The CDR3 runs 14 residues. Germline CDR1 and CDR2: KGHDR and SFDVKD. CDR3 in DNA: TGTGCCACCAGTGAGGGGGTCTTGAACACTGAAGCTTTCTTT. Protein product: CATSEGVLNTEAFF.

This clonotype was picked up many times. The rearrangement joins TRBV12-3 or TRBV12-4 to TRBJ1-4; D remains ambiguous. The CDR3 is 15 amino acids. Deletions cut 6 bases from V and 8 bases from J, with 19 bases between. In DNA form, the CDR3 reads TGTGCCAGCAGCGTTGTAACACCTGGTCAGGAAAAACTGTTTTTT. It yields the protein CASSVVTPGQEKLFF.

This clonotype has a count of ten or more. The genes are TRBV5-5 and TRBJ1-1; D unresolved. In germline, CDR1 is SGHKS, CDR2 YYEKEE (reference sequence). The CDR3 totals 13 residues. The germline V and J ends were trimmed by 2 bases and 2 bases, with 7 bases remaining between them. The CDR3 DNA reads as TGTGCCAGCAGCTTTTGGACTAACACTGAAGCTTTCTTT. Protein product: CASSFWTNTEAFF.

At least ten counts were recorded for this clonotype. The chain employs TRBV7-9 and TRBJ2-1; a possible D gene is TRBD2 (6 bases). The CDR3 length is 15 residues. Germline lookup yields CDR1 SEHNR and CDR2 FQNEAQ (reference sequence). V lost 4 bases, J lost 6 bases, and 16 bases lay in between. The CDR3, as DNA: TGTGCCAGCAGCTCGGAGGGTTCGAGATTCAATGAGCAGTTCTTC. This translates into CASSSEGSRFNEQFF.

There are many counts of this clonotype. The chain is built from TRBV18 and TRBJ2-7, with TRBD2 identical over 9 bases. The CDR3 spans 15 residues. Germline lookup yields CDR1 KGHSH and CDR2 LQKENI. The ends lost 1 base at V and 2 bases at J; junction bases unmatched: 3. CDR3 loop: CASSPRLAAPYEQYF. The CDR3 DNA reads TGTGCCAGCTCACCACGACTAGCGGCCCCCTACGAGCAGTACTTC.

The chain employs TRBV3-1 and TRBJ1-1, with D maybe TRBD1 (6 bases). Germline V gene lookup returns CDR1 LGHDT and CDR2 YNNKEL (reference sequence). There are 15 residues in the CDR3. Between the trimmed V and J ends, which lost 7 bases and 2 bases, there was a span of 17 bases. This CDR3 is CASTLFGGPNTEAFF. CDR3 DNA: TGTGCCAGCACCTTGTTCGGGGGGCCCAACACTGAAGCTTTCTTT.

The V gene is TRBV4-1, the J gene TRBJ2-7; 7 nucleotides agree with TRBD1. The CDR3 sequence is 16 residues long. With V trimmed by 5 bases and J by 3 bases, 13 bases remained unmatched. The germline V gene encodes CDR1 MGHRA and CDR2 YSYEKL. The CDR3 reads CASSLRHATGYYEQYF. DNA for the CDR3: TGCGCCAGCAGCTTACGGCACGCGACAGGGTACTACGAGCAGTACTTC.

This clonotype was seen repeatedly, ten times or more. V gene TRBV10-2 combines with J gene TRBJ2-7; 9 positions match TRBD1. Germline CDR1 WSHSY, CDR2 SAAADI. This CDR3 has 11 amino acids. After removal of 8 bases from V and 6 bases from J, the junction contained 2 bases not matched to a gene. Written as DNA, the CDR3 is TGCGCCAGCCAGACAGGGGGCGAGCAGTACTTC. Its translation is CASQTGGEQYF.

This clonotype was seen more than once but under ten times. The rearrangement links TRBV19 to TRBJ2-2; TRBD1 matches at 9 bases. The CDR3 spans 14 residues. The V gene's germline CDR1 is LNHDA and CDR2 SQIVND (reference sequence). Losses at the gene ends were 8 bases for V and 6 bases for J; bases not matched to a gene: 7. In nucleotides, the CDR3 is TGTGCCAGTGCTTGGGACAGGGTCTCCGGGGAGCTGTTTTTT. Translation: CASAWDRVSGELFF.

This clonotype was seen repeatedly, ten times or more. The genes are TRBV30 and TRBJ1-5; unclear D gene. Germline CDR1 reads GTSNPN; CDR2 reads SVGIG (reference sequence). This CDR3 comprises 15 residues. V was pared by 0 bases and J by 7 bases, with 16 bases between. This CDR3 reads CAWSVAVGGYQPQHF. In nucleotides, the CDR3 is TGTGCCTGGAGTGTCGCCGTTGGAGGGTACCAGCCCCAGCATTTT.

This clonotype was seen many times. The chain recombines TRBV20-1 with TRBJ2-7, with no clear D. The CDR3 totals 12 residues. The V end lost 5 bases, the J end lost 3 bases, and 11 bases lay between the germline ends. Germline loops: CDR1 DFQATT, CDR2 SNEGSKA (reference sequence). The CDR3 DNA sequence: TGCAGTGCTCGGTTTGGGGTCTACGAGCAGTACTTC. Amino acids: CSARFGVYEQYF.

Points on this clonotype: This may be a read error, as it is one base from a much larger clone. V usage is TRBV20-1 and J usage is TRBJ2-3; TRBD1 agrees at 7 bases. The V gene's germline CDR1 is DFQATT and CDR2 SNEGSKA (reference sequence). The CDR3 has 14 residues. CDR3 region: CSASTGMWTGTQYF. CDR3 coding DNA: TGCAGTGCTTCTACAGGGATGTGGACAGGTACGCAGTATTTT.

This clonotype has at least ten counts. The DNA for the CDR3 is TGTGCCAGCAGCCAACCGGGGGTACCCGAGCAGTACTTC. Translation gives CASSQPGVPEQYF. This chain links TRBV3-1 with TRBJ2-7, with TRBD2 as a possible D gene (6 bases). V lost 2 bases and J lost 6, with 11 bases in between. CDR3 size: 13 residues. Per the germline V gene, CDR1 is LGHDT and CDR2 is YNNKEL (reference sequence).

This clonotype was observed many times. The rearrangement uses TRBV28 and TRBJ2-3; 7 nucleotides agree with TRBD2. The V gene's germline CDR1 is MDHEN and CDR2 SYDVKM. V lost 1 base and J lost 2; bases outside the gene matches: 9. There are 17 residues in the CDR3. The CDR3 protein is CASSLYLAEPFTDTQYF. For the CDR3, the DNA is TGTGCCAGCAGTTTATACCTAGCGGAGCCCTTCACAGATACGCAGTATTTT.

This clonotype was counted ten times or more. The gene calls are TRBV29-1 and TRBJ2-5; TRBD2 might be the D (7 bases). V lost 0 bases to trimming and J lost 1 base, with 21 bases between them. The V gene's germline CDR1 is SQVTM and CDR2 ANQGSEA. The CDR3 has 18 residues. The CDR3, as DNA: TGCAGCGTTGAAGATGAGGGGGGGGGTAGCGGAACCCAAGAGACCCAGTACTTC. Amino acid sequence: CSVEDEGGGSGTQETQYF.

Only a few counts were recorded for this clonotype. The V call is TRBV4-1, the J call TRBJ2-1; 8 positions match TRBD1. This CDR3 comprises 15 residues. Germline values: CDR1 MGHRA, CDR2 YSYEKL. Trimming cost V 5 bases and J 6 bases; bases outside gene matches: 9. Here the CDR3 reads CASSSTRGPFNEQFF. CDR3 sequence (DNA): TGCGCCAGCAGCTCAACCAGGGGGCCGTTCAATGAGCAGTTCTTC.

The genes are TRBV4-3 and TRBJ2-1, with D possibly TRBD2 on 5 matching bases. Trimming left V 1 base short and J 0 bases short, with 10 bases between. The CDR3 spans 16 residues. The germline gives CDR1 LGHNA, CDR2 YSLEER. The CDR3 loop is CASSQVASSSYNEQFF. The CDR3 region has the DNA TGCGCCAGCAGCCAAGTAGCGTCTAGCTCCTACAATGAGCAGTTCTTC.

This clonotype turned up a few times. CDR3 coding DNA: TGTGCCACCAGTGATTCCGGGCCGTTTGGAAACACCATATATTTT. Its translation is CATSDSGPFGNTIYF. V usage is TRBV24-1 and J usage is TRBJ1-3; D gene unclear. The ends were cut back, 2 bases at V and 3 bases at J, with 10 bases in the middle. Per germline, CDR1 KGHDR and CDR2 SFDVKD. The CDR3 has 15 amino acids.

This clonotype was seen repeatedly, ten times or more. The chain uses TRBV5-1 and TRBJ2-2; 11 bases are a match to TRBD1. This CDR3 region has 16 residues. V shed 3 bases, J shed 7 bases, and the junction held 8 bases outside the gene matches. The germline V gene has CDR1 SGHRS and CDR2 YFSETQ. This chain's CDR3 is CASSSGQGALYGELFF. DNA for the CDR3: TGCGCCAGCAGCTCCGGACAGGGGGCACTGTACGGGGAGCTGTTTTTT.

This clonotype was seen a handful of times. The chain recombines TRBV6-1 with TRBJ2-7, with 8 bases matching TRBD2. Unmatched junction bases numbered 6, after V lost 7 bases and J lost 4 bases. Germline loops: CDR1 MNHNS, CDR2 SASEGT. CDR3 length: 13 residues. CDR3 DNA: TGTGCCAGCACTTCTGGCGGGGGGTACGAGCAGTACTTC. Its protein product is CASTSGGGYEQYF.

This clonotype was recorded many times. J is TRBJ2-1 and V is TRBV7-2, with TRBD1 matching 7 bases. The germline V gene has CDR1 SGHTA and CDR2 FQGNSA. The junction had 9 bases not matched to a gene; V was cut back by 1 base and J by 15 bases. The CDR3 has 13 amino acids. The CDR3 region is CASSLDGVGQPFF. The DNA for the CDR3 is TGTGCCAGCAGCTTAGATGGGGTGGGACAGCCGTTCTTC.

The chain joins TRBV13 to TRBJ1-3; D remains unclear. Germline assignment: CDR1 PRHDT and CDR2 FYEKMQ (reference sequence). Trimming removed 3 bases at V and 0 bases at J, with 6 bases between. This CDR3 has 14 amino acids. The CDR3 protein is CASSLYLSGNTIYF. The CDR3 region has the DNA TGTGCCAGCAGCTTGTACCTCTCTGGAAACACCATATATTTT.

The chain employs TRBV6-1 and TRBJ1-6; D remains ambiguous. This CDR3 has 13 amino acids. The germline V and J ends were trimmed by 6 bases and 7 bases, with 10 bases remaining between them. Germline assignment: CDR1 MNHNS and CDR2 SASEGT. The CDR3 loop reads CASRPDLNSPLHF. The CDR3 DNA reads TGTGCCAGCAGACCGGACTTAAATTCACCCCTCCACTTT.